A selection of T cell receptor beta chains follows, all from one sample in a study of shared clonotypes between healthy human individuals. Measured with immunoSEQ multiplex PCR; TCRdb has only the in-frame clones, and not every one. This sample has 2 million to 2.5 million clones, with 90% to 96% found just once. The specimen was naive CD4+ T cells sorted from blood. The receptor source for this set is a man aged 18-30 years in good health. The CDR3 runs from the conserved cysteine through the conserved F or W.

v_gene	j_gene	CDR3aa
TRBV28	TRBJ1-5	CASSLSEKTGNQPQHF
TRBV12-1	TRBJ2-3	CASSFGQGLNSTSTDTQYF
TRBV11-1	TRBJ2-7	CASSFLLAGPYEQYF
TRBV19	TRBJ1-1	CATAALTNTEAFF
TRBV6-4	TRBJ1-3	CASSVGGRTGNTIYF
TRBV10-3	TRBJ2-3	CAISARGLAVISTDTQYF
TRBV7-2	TRBJ2-1	CASSPVRLAGGGNEQFF
TRBV28	TRBJ2-3	CASKLRTSGYTDTQYF
TRBV28	TRBJ1-6	CASSEPGQGLGNSPLHF
TRBV7-2	TRBJ2-7	CASSQQGAEQYF
TRBV10-3	TRBJ1-2	CAISEYEDGYTF
TRBV11-3	TRBJ1-3	CASSLDLTPDGRSGNTIYF
TRBV6-1	TRBJ2-1	CASSEAGTQLYNEQFF
TRBV30	TRBJ1-5	CAWSSTGTGRTQPQHF
TRBV18	TRBJ2-7	CASSPMGQASYEQYF
TRBV11-2	TRBJ1-4	CASSLGQGSEKLFF
TRBV7-8	TRBJ1-6	CASTKREGNSPLHF
TRBV7-2	TRBJ2-3	CASSLGTSGAIDTQYF
TRBV6-5	TRBJ2-1	CASSYTGRDPRIF
TRBV7-8	TRBJ1-6	CASSFSAFNSPLHF
TRBV2	TRBJ2-3	CASSFDRGLTDTQYF
TRBV7-2	TRBJ2-5	CASSSAKVRETQYF
TRBV30	TRBJ1-2	CAWSEGFRGYGYTF
TRBV10-2	TRBJ2-3	CASRLTSGKADTQYF
TRBV2	TRBJ1-4	CAISETNEKLFF
TRBV7-9	TRBJ1-1	CASSLGSGSWNTEAFF
TRBV14	TRBJ1-1	CASSYTGGSGTEAFF
TRBV7-2	TRBJ2-7	CASSLGTSGVGIF
TRBV9	TRBJ2-7	CASSPQEGALYEQYF
TRBV30	TRBJ1-1	CAFGNGGTEAFF
TRBV5-4	TRBJ2-7	CASSAGLAGASYEQYF
TRBV18	TRBJ2-7	CASSQGAGGQYEQYF